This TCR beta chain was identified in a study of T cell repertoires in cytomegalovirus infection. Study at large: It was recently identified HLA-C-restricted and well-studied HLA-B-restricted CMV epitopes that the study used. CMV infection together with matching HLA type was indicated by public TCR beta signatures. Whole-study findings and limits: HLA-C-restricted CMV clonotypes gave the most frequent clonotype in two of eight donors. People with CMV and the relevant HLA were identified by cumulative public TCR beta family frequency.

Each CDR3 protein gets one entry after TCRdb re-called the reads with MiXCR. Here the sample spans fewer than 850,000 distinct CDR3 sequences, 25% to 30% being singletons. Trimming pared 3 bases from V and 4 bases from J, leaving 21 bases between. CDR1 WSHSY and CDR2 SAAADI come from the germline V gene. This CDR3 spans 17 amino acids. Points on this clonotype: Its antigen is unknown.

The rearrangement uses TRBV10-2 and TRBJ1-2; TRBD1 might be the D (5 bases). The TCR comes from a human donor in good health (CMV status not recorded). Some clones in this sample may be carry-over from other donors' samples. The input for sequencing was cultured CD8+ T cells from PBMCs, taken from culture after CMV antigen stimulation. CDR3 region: CASSDWGNSQGIYGYTF. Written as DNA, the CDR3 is TGCGCCAGCAGTGATTGGGGGAACAGTCAAGGCATCTATGGCTACACCTTC.